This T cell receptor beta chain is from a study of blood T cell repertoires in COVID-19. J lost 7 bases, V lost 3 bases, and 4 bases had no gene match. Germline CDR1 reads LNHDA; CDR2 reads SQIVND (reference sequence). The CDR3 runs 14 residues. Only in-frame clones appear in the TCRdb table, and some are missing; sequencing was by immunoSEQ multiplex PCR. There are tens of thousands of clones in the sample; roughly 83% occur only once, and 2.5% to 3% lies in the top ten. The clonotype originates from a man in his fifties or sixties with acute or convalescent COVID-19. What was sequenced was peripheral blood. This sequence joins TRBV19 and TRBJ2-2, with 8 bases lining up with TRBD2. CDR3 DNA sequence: TGTGCCAGTAGTATCTCGCGGGGGGACGGGGAGCTGTTTTTT. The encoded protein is CASSISRGDGELFF.